Detailed here is one T cell receptor (beta chain). Its antigen is unidentified. Among the donors, all were Caucasian adults who lived in Nashville, Tennessee. The material for each subset, its genomic DNA, was split evenly across several immunoSEQ plates. TCRdb's copy holds only in-frame clones and misses some; the assay was immunoSEQ multiplex PCR. The sample includes just over 2,000,000 clones, roughly 95% of them seen just once. Trimming at V came to 1 base and at J to 6 bases, leaving 6 bases not matched to a gene. Germline CDR1 and CDR2: MGHRA and YSYEKL. The CDR3 is 15 residues long. These data originate in a study of shared clonotypes between healthy human individuals. Study findings and constraints: The study found lower generation probabilities in non-shared clonotypes than in those shared by all four donors. Larger richness was generally estimated for naive than memory subsets.

This TCR was recovered from a young man in good health. The sample was naive CD4+ T cells sorted from blood. As to subset: CD45RA+ positively selected. The V call is TRBV4-1, the J call TRBJ2-7, with 10 bases fitting TRBD2. CDR3 DNA: TGCGCCAGCAGCCAAGGGACTAGCGGCGTCGGCGAGCAGTACTTC. This translates into CASSQGTSGVGEQYF.